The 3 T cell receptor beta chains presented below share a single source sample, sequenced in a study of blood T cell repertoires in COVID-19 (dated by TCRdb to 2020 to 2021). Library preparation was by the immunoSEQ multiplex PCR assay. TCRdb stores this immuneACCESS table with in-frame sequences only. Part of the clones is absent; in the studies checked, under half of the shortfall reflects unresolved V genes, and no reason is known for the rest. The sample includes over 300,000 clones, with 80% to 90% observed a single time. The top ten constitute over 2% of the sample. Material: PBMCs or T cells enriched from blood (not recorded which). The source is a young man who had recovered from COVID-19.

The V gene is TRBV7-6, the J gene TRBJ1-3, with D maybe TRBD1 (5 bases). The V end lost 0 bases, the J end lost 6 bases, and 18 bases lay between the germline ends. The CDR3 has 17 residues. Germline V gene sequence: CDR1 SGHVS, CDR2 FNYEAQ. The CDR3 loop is CASSLAGQGTSENTIYF. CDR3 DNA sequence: TGTGCCAGCAGCTTAGCGGGGCAGGGAACCTCGGAAAACACCATATATTTT.

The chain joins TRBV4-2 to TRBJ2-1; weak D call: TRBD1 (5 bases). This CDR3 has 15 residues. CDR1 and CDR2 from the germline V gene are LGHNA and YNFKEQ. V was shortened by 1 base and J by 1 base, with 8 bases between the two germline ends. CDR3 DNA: TGTGCCAGCAGCCAAGGGGGCAGGTCCTACAATGAGCAGTTCTTC. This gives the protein CASSQGGRSYNEQFF.

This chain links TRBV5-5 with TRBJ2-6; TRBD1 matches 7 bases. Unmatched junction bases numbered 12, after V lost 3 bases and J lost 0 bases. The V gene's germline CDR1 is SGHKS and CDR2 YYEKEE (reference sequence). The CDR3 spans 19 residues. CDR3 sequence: CASSSSDRVYSSGANVLTF. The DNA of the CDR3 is TGTGCCAGCAGCTCATCAGACAGGGTGTATAGCTCTGGGGCCAACGTCCTGACTTTC.